This is a list of T cell receptor beta chains from one sample in a study of sequential checkpoint blockade in melanoma. The method was immunoSEQ multiplex PCR; TCRdb's version includes in-frame clones alone and lacks a portion of them. The sample lists about 37,000 clones, almost 85% seen once, with 5.5% to 7% in the top ten. This specimen consisted of CD8+ T cells sorted from blood (inferred from file names), obtained from a patient given nivolumab and ipilimumab in sequence. Receptor source: a human donor with melanoma. Each CDR3 is given with its conserved first and last residue. D genes are given only for firm matches. The size entry is marked missing in some rows and otherwise reads once, few, many or a size class.

TRBJ2-7 | TRBD1 | TRBV7-8 | once | CASSSPGGLSYEQYF | TGTGCCAGCAGCTCACCAGGGGGCCTTTCCTACGAGCAGTACTTC
TRBJ1-2 | TRBD1 | TRBV11-2 | NA | CASSLGTGDGYTF | TGTGCCAGCAGCCTCGGGACAGGGGATGGCTACACCTTC
TRBJ1-6 | TRBD1 | TRBV30 | NA | CAWSPGQGNSPLHF | TGTGCCTGGAGTCCCGGACAGGGGAATTCACCCCTCCACTTT
TRBJ2-3 | TRBD2 | TRBV4-1 | NA | CASSQDIGSGGTTDTQYF | TGCGCCAGCAGCCAAGATATAGGTAGCGGGGGGACCACAGATACGCAGTATTTT
TRBJ2-7 | TRBD2 | TRBV15 | NA | CATSEGLASYEQYF | TGTGCCACCAGCGAGGGACTAGCGAGCTACGAGCAGTACTTC
TRBJ2-3 | TRBD1 | TRBV7-6 | NA | CASTYTTGGQGFSDTQYF | TGTGCCAGCACCTACACTACAGGTGGACAGGGTTTTTCAGATACGCAGTATTTT
TRBJ2-5 | TRBD1 | TRBV5-1 | NA | CASSWETGRGETQYF | TGCGCCAGCAGCTGGGAGACAGGCAGGGGGGAGACCCAGTACTTC
TRBJ2-1 | NA | TRBV6-1 | NA | CASSEGPSTYNEQFF | TGTGCCAGCAGTGAAGGACCCTCGACTTACAATGAGCAGTTCTTC
TRBJ2-7 | NA | TRBV13 | NA | CASSEGVGGLSYEQYF | TGTGCCAGCAGTGAAGGTGTTGGCGGACTCTCCTACGAGCAGTACTTC
TRBJ2-7 | TRBD2 | TRBV27 | NA | CARGVLAGGSYEQYF | TGTGCCAGGGGGGTCTTAGCGGGGGGCAGCTACGAGCAGTACTTC